This TCR beta chain was recorded in a study of shared clonotypes between healthy human individuals. Study-wide results and caveats: The donor pool, a small one, limited the genetic and exposure-history diversity represented.

Deep was the level used in running the assay. Several immunoSEQ plates received, in even portions, the genomic DNA of each subset. In replicate PCRs of sorted subsets, roughly 200 ng DNA, about 30,000 T cell genomes, was used. Here immunoSEQ multiplex PCR was the method, and the copy in TCRdb shows in-frame clones only, minus some. The table shows about 680,000 clones, with about 90% occurring only once. In the naive CD8 group, cells lacked CD45RO and were positively selected for CCR7, so terminally differentiated effector memory CD45RA+ cells were left out. CDR1 and CDR2 from the germline V gene are SNHLY and FYNNEI. This CDR3 has 16 amino acids. Trimming left V 2 bases short and J 0 bases short, with 14 bases between. As regards this clone: Its target is unknown.

J is TRBJ2-7 and V is TRBV2; D may be TRBD1 (6 bases). The sequence was obtained from a man aged 25-40 years in good health. Sequences were obtained from naive CD8+ T cells sorted from blood. The CDR3 loop is CASSEYGGPNSYEQYF. Here the CDR3 DNA reads TGTGCCAGCAGTGAATATGGGGGCCCGAACTCCTACGAGCAGTACTTC.